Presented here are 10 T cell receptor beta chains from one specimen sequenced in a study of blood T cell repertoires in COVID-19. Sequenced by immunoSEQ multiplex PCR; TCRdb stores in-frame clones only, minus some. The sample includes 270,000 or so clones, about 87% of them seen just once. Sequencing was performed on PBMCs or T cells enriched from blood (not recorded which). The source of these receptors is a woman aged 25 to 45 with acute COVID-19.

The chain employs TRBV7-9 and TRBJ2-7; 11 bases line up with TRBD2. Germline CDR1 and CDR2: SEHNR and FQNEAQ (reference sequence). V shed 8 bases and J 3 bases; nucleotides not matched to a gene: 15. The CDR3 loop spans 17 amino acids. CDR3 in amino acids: CASGGILAGGRLYEQYF. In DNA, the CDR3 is TGTGCCAGCGGGGGAATATTAGCGGGAGGGCGCCTCTACGAGCAGTACTTC.

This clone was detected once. The CDR3 DNA reads TGTGCCAGCAGCACTGCGGGGGGCGGGACTAGATTTCCAGATACGCAGTATTTT. It translates to CASSTAGGGTRFPDTQYF. The chain joins TRBV28 to TRBJ2-3; 8 bases line up with TRBD2. V shed 6 bases, J shed 4 bases, and the junction held 18 bases outside the gene matches. The CDR3 consists of 18 residues. The V gene's germline CDR1 is MDHEN and CDR2 SYDVKM.

The CDR3 here is CASSFGGTDTQYF. The CDR3, as DNA: TGTGCCAGCAGCTTCGGGGGCACAGATACGCAGTATTTT. The V gene is TRBV7-3, the J gene TRBJ2-3; a possible D gene is TRBD2 (5 bases). V was cut by 3 bases and J by 1 base, with 5 bases left in between. CDR1 and CDR2 from the germline V gene are SGHTA and FQGTGA. The CDR3 extends over 13 amino acids.

Written as DNA, the CDR3 is TGTGCCAGCAGCCCCGAGACACCCTCTGGGGCCAACGTCCTGACTTTC. It encodes CASSPETPSGANVLTF. The chain links TRBV11-2 to TRBJ2-6; D gene ambiguous. CDR1 and CDR2 from the germline V gene are SGHAT and FQNNGV. The CDR3 spans 16 residues. The V and J ends lost 5 bases and 0 bases respectively, with 11 bases between them.

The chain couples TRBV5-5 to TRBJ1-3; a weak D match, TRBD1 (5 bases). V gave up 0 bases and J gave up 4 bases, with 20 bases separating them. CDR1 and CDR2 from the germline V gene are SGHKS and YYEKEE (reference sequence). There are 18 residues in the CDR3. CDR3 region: CASSLARSGGKAGNTIYF. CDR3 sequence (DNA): TGTGCCAGCAGCTTGGCGAGGTCCGGGGGAAAGGCAGGAAACACCATATATTTT.

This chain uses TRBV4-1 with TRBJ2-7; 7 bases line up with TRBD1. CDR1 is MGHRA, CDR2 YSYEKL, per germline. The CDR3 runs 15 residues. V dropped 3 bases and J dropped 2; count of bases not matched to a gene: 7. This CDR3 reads CASSQYRQGPYEQYF. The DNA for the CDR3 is TGCGCCAGCAGCCAGTATCGACAGGGCCCCTACGAGCAGTACTTC.

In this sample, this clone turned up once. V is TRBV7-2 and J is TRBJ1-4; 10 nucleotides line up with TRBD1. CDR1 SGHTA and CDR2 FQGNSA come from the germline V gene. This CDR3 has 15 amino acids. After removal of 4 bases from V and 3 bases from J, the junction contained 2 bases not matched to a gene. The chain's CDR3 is CASSSDRGANEKLFF. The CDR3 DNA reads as TGTGCCAGCAGCTCGGACAGGGGGGCTAATGAAAAACTGTTTTTT.

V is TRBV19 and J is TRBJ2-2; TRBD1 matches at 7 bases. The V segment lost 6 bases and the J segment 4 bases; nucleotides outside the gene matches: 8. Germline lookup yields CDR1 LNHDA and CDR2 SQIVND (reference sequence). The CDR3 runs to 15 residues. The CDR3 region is CASRLQGSGTGELFF. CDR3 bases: TGTGCCAGTAGATTACAGGGGTCTGGCACCGGGGAGCTGTTTTTT.

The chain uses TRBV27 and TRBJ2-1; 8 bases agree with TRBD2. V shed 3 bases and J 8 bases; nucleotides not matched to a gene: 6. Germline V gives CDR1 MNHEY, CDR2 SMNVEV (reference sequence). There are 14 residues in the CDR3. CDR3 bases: TGTGCCAGCAGTTTGAAGCGGGAGCGTTATGAGCAGTTCTTC. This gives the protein CASSLKRERYEQFF.

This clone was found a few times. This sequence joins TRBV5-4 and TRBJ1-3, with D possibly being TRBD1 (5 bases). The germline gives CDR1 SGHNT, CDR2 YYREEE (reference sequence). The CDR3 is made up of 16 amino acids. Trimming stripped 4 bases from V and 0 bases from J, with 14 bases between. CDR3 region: CASSERFQGSGNTIYF. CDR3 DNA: TGTGCCAGCAGCGAACGCTTCCAGGGCTCTGGAAACACCATATATTTT. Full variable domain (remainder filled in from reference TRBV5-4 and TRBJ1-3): ETGVTQSPTHLIKTRGQQVTLRCSSQSGHNTVSWYQQALGQGPQFIFQYYREEENGRGNFPPRFSGLQFPNYSSELNVNALELDDSALYLCASSERFQGSGNTIYFGEGSWLTVV.